Listed below are T cell receptor beta chains from one sample, sequenced in a study of tumor-infiltrating lymphocytes in primary liver carcinoma. TCRdb re-analysed the multiplex PCR reads in MiXCR, keeping a single row per CDR3 protein. The table shows 70,000 to 85,000 distinct CDR3 sequences, with over 70% occurring only once. Sample: liver tumor tissue from sampling region 4. Every receptor here comes from a woman aged 55-70 years with primary liver carcinoma and hepatitis B virus infection. Each CDR3 is given with its conserved first and last residue. A D gene is named only where the DNA matches it firmly. Some rows have no size entry. The others give once, few or many, or a class for an expanded clone.

abundance: few
d_gene: TRBD2
j_gene: TRBJ2-7
v_gene: TRBV2
CDR3nt: TGTGCCAGCAGTTGGACTAGCGGGGGCTACGAGCAGTACTTC
CDR3aa: CASSWTSGGYEQYF

abundance: -
d_gene: TRBD2
j_gene: TRBJ2-4
v_gene: TRBV6-1
CDR3nt: TGTGCCAGCAGTGAAGAGACAAGCGGGAGGACTATCGCCAAAAACATTCAGTACTTC
CDR3aa: CASSEETSGRTIAKNIQYF

abundance: -
d_gene: -
j_gene: TRBJ2-3
v_gene: TRBV9
CDR3nt: TGTGCCAGCAGCGTACGTACTACAAAAGCAGATACGCAGTATTTT
CDR3aa: CASSVRTTKADTQYF

abundance: once
d_gene: TRBD1
j_gene: TRBJ2-7
v_gene: TRBV29-1
CDR3nt: TGCAGTGCCTGTGACAGGGGGCGCTTCGAGGAGTACTTC
CDR3aa: CSACDRGRFEEYF

abundance: -
d_gene: -
j_gene: TRBJ1-4
v_gene: TRBV27
CDR3nt: TGTGCCGGCAGCAAGGAGGCAACTAATGAAAAACTGTTTTTT
CDR3aa: CAGSKEATNEKLFF

abundance: once
d_gene: TRBD1
j_gene: TRBJ1-5
v_gene: TRBV12-3/TRBV12-4
CDR3nt: TGTGCTAGCAGTTTAATGGGACAGGGCGGTCAGCCCCAGCATTTT
CDR3aa: CASSLMGQGGQPQHF

abundance: -
d_gene: -
j_gene: TRBJ2-7
v_gene: TRBV5-1
CDR3nt: TGCGCCAGCAGCTTCCTTGGGGCATCGGATAACAAGCAGTACTTC
CDR3aa: CASSFLGASDNKQYF

abundance: few
d_gene: TRBD2
j_gene: TRBJ2-7
v_gene: TRBV2
CDR3nt: TGTGCCAGCAATGTGGATAGCGGGAGGGCCCACGAGCAGTACTTC
CDR3aa: CASNVDSGRAHEQYF

abundance: -
d_gene: -
j_gene: TRBJ2-3
v_gene: TRBV28
CDR3nt: TGTGCCAGCAGTTTTGGGGGGTTCAGCACAGATGCGCAGTCTTTT
CDR3aa: CASSFGGFSTDAQSF

abundance: -
d_gene: -
j_gene: TRBJ2-2
v_gene: TRBV20-1
CDR3nt: TGCAGTGCTAGACGGGTGGAGCGCACCAAGGAGCTGTTTTTT
CDR3aa: CSARRVERTKELFF

abundance: many
d_gene: -
j_gene: TRBJ2-5
v_gene: TRBV28
CDR3nt: TGTGCCAGCACCACATTGGCCCCGCAGGGTGTGATTAGAGAAGAGACCCAGTACTTC
CDR3aa: CASTTLAPQGVIREETQYF

abundance: -
d_gene: -
j_gene: TRBJ2-7
v_gene: TRBV6-5
CDR3nt: TGTGCCAGCAGTCGAGACAGGATACAAGGCGAGCAGTACTTC
CDR3aa: CASSRDRIQGEQYF

abundance: once
d_gene: -
j_gene: TRBJ1-1
v_gene: TRBV6-1
CDR3nt: TGCGCCAGCACTGTGGGGCCCACAGGGAACACTGAAGCTTTCTTT
CDR3aa: CASTVGPTGNTEAFF

abundance: -
d_gene: TRBD1
j_gene: TRBJ1-2
v_gene: TRBV15
CDR3nt: TGTGCCACCAGCAGACCCGGGGACAGCCCTGGCTACACCTTC
CDR3aa: CATSRPGDSPGYTF

abundance: few
d_gene: -
j_gene: TRBJ2-3
v_gene: TRBV2
CDR3nt: TGTGCCAGCAGTGAAGCGGTTGGCCGGACAGATACGCAGTATTTT
CDR3aa: CASSEAVGRTDTQYF

abundance: -
d_gene: -
j_gene: TRBJ1-1
v_gene: TRBV5-4
CDR3nt: TGTGTCAGCAGCTTGTATCAGAGGAGGAACACTGAAGCTCTCTTT
CDR3aa: CVSSLYQRRNTEALF

abundance: medium-sized
d_gene: -
j_gene: TRBJ2-7
v_gene: TRBV11-2
CDR3nt: TGTGCCAGCAGCTTAGAGGGCGACCAGCAGTACTTC
CDR3aa: CASSLEGDQQYF

abundance: -
d_gene: TRBD2
j_gene: TRBJ2-5
v_gene: TRBV7-3
CDR3nt: TGTGCCAGCAGCTTAAAGGGGAGCGGGGGGGCCCCATCCCAAGAGACCCAGTACTTC
CDR3aa: CASSLKGSGGAPSQETQYF

abundance: -
d_gene: -
j_gene: TRBJ2-7
v_gene: TRBV4-1
CDR3nt: TGCGCCAGCAGCCAGGATTCACCGCGGGGCTACGAGCAGTACTTC
CDR3aa: CASSQDSPRGYEQYF

abundance: medium-sized
d_gene: -
j_gene: TRBJ2-1
v_gene: TRBV11-2
CDR3nt: TGTGCCAGCAGCTTAGGGAGGGACTACAATGAGCAGTTCTTC
CDR3aa: CASSLGRDYNEQFF

abundance: -
d_gene: -
j_gene: TRBJ2-1
v_gene: TRBV20-1
CDR3nt: TGCAGTGCTAAAGACAACCGGGGGCTGAAGGGCAATGAGCAGTTCTTC
CDR3aa: CSAKDNRGLKGNEQFF

abundance: -
d_gene: -
j_gene: TRBJ2-7
v_gene: TRBV10-3
CDR3nt: TGTGTCATCAGTGACGGGGGCTACGAGCAGTACTTC
CDR3aa: CVISDGGYEQYF